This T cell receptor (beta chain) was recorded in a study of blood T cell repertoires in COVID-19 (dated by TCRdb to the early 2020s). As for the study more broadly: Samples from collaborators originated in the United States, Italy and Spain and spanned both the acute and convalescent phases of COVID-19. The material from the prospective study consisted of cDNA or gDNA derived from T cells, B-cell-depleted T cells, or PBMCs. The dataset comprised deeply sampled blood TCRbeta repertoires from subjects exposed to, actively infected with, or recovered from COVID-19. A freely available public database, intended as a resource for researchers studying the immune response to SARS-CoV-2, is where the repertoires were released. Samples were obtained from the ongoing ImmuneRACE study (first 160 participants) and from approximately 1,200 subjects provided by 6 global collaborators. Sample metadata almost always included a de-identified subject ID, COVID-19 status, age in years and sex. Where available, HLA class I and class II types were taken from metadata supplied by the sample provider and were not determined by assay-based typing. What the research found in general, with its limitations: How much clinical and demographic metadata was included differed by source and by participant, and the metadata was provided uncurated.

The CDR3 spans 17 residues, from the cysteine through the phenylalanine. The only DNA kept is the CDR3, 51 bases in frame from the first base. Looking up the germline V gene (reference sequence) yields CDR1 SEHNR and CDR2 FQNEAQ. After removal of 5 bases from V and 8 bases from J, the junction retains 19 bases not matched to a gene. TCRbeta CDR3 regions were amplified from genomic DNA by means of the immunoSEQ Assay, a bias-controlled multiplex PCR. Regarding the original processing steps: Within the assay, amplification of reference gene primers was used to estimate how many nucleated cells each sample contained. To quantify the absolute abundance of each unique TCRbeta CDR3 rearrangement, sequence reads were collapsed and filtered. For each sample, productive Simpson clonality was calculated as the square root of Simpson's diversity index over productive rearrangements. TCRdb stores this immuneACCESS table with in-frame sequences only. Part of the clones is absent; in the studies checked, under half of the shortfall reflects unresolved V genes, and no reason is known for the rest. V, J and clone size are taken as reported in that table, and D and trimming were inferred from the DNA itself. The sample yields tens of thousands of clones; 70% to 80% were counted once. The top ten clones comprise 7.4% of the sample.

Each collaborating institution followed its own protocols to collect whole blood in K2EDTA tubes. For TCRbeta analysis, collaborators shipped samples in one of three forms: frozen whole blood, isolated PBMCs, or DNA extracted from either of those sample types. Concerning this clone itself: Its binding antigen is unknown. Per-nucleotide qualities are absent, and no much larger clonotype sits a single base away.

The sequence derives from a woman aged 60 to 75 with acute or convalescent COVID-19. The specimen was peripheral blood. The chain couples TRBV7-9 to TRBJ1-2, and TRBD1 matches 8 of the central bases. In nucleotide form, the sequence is TGTGCCAGCAGCGTTCAGGGGGCGCAATTCGAGATGAAGGGCTACACCTTC. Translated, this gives CASSVQGAQFEMKGYTF.